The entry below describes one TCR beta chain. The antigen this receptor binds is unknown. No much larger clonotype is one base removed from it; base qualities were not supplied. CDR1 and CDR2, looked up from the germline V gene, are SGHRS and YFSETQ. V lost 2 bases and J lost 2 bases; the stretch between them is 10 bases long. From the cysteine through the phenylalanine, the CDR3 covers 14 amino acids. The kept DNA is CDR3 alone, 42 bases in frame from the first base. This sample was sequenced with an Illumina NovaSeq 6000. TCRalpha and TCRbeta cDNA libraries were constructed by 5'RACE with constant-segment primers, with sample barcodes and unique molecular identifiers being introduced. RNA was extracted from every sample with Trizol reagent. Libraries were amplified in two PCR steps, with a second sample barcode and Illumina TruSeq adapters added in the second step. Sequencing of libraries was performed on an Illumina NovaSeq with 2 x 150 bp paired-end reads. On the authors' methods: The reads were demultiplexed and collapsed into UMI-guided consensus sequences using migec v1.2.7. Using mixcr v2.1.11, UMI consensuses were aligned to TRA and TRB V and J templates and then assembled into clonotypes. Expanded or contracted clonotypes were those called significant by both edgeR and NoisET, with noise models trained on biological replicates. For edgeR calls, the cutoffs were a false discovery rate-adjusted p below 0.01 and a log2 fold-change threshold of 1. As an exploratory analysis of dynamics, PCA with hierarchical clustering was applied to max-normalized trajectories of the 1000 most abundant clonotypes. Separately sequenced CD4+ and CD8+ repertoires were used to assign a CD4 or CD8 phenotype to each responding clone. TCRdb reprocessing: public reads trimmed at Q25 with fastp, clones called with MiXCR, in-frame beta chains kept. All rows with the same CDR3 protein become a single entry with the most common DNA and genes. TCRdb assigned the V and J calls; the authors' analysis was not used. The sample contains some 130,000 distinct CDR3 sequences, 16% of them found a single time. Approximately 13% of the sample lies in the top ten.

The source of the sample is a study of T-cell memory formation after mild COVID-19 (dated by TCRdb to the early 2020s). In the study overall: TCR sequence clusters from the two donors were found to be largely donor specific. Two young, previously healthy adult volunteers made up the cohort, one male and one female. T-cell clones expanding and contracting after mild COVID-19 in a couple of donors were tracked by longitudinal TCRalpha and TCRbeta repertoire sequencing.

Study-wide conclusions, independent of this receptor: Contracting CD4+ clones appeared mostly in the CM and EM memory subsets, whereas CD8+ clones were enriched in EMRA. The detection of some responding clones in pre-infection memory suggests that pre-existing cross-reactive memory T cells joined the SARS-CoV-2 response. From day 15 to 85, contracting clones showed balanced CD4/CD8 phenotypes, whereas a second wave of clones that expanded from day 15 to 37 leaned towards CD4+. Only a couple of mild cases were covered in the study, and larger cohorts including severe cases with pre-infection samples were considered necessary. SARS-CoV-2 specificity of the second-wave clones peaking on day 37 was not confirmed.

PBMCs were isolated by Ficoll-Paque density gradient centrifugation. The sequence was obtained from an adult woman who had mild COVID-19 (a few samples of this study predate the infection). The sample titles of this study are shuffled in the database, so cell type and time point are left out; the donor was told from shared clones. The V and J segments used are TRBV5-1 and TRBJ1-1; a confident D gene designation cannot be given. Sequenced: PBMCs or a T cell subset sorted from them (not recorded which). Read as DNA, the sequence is TGCGCCAGCAGCTTTATAGGTGAAAACACTGAAGCTTTCTTT. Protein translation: CASSFIGENTEAFF.